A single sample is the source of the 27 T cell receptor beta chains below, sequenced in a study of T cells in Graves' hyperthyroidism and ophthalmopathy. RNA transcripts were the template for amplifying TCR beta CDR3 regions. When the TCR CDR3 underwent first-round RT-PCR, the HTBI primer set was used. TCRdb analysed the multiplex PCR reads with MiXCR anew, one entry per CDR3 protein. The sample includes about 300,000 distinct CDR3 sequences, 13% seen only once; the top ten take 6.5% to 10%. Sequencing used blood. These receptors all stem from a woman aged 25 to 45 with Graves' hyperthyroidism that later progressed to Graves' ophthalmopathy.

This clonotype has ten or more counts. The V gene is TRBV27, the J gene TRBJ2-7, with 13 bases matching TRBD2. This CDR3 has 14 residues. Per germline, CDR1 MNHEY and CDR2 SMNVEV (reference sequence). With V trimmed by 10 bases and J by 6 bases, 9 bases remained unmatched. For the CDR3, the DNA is TGTGCCACCTCCGGGACTAGCGGGATTAGCGAGCAGTACTTC. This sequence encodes CATSGTSGISEQYF.

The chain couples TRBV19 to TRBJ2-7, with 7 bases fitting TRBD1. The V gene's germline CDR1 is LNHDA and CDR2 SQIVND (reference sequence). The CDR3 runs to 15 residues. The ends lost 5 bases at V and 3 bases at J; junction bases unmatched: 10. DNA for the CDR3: TGTGCCAGTAGTCCCGGGACAGCCAACCTCTACGAGCAGTACTTC. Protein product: CASSPGTANLYEQYF.

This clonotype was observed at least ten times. CDR3 loop: CSVGQGETQYF. Written as DNA, the CDR3 is TGCAGCGTTGGACAGGGGGAGACCCAGTACTTC. V gene TRBV29-1 combines with J gene TRBJ2-5; TRBD1 agrees at 8 bases. The trim removed 4 bases at V and 5 bases at J, leaving 0 bases unmatched. CDR1 and CDR2 (germline): SQVTM, ANQGSEA. The CDR3 covers 11 residues.

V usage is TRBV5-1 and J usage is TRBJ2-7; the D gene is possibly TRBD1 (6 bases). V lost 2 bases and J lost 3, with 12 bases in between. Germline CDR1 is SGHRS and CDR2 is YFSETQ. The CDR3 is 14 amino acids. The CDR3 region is CASSFTGPLYEQYF. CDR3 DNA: TGCGCCAGCAGCTTTACAGGGCCCCTCTACGAGCAGTACTTC.

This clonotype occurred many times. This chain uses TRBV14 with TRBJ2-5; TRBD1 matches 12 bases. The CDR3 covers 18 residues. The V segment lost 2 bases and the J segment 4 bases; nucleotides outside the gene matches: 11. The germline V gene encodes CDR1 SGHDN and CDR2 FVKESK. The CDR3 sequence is CASSQLGAGTGGRETQYF. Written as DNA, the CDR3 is TGTGCCAGCAGCCAACTTGGGGCCGGGACAGGGGGCCGAGAGACCCAGTACTTC.

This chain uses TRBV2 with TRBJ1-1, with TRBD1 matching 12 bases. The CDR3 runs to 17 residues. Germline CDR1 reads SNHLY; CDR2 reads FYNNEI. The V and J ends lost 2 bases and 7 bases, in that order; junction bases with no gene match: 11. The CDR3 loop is CASSERDRGRGNGEAFF. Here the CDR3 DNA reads TGTGCCAGCAGTGAAAGGGACAGGGGGCGAGGAAATGGTGAAGCTTTCTTT. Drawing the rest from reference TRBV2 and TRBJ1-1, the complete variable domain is EPEVTQTPSHQVTQMGQEVILRCVPISNHLYFYWYRQILGQKVEFLVSFYNNEISEKSEIFDDQFSVERPDGSNFTLKIRSTKLEDSAMYFCASSERDRGRGNGEAFFGQGTRLTVV.

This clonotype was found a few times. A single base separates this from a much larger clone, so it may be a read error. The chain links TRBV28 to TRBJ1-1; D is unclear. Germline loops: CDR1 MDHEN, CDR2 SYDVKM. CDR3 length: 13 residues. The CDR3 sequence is CASTRPLNTEVFF. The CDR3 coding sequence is TGTGCCAGCACAAGGCCTTTGAACACTGAAGTTTTCTTT.

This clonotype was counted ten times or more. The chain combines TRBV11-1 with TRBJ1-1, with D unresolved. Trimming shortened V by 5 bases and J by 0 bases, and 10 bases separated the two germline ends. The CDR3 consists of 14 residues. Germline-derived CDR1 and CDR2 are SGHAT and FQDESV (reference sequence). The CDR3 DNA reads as TGTGCCAGCAGCCGAGAAGTTTTGAACACTGAAGCTTTCTTT. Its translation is CASSREVLNTEAFF. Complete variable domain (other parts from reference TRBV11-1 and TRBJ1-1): EAEVAQSPRYKITEKSQAVAFWCDPISGHATLYWYRQILGQGPELLVQFQDESVVDDSQLPKDRFSAERLKGVDSTLKIQPAELGDSAMYLCASSREVLNTEAFFGQGTRLTVV.

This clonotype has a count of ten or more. The chain's CDR3 is CSATLAGGNWGTYEQYF. CDR3 nucleotide sequence: TGCAGTGCTACTCTAGCGGGAGGGAACTGGGGGACCTACGAGCAGTACTTC. This sequence joins TRBV20-1 and TRBJ2-7, with TRBD2 matching 12 bases. CDR1 and CDR2 from the germline V gene are DFQATT and SNEGSKA (reference sequence). J was trimmed by 2 bases and V by 4 bases; bases with no gene match: 12. The CDR3 has 17 residues.

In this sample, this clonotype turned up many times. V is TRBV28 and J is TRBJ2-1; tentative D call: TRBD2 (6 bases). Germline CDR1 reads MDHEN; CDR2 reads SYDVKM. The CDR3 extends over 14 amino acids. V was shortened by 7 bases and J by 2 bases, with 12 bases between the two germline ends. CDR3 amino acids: CASIGSGAYNEQFF. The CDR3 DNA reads TGTGCCAGCATCGGGAGTGGGGCCTACAATGAGCAGTTCTTC.

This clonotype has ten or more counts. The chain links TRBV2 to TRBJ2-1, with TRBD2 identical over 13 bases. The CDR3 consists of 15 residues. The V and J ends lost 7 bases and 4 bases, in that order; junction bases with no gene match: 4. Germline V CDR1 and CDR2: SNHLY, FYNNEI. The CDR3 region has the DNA TGTGCCAGCAAACTACTAGCGGGAGGGTACAATGAGCAGTTCTTC. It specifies CASKLLAGGYNEQFF.

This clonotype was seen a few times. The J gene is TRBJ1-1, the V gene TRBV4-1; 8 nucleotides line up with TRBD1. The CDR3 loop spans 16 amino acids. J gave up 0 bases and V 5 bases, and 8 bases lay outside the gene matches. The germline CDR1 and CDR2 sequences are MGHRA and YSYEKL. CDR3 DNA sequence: TGCGCCAGCAGCGCTCGACAGGGGAGTATGAACACTGAAGCTTTCTTT. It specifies CASSARQGSMNTEAFF.

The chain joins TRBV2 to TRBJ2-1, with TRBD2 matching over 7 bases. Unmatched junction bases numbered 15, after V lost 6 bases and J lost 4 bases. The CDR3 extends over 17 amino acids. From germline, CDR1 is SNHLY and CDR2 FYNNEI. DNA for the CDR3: TGTGCCAGCAGCAGGGTAGCGGTGGGAGGGGCTTACAATGAGCAGTTCTTC. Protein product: CASSRVAVGGAYNEQFF.

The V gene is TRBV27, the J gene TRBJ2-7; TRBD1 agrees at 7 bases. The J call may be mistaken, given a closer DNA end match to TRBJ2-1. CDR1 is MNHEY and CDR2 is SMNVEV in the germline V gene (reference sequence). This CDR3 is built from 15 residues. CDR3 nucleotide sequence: TGTGCCAGCAGATCTACAGGGGAACCTTCGTACGAGCAGTTCTTC. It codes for CASRSTGEPSYEQFF.

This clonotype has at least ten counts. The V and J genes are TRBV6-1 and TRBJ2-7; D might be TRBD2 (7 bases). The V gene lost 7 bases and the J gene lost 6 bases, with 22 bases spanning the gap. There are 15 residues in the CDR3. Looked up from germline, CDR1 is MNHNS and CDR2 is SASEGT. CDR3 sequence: CASKASGQITSEQYF. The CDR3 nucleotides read TGTGCCAGCAAGGCTAGCGGACAGATTACGAGCGAGCAGTACTTC.

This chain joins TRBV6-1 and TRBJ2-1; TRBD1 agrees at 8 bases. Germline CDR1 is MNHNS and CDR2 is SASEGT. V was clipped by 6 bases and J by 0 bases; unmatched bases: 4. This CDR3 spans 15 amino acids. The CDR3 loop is CASRITGGSYNEQFF. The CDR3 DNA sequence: TGTGCCAGCAGGATAACAGGGGGCTCCTACAATGAGCAGTTCTTC.

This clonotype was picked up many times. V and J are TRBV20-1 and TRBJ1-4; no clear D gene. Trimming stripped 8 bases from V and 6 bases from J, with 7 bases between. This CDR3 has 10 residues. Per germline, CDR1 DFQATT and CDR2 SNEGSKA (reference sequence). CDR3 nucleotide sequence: TGCAGTCGGACGGATGAAAAACTGTTTTTT. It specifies CSRTDEKLFF.

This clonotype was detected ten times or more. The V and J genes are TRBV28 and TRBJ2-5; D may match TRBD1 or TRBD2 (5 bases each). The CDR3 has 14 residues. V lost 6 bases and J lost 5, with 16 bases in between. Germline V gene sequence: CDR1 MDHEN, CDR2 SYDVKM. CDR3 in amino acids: CASRSRGAGETQYF. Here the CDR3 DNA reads TGTGCCAGCAGATCCAGAGGGGCTGGGGAGACCCAGTACTTC.

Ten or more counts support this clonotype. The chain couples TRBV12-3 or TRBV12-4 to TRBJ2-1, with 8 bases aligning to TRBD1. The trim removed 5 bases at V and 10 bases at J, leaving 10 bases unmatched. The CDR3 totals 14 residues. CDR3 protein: CASSPVDRADEQFF. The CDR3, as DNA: TGTGCCAGCAGTCCCGTGGACAGGGCTGACGAGCAGTTCTTC.

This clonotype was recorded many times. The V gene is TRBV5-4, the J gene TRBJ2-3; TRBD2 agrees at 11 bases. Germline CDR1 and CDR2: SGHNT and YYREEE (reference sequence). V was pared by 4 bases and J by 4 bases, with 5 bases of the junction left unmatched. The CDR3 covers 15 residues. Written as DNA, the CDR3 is TGTGCCAGCAGCCTTACTAGCGGGAGTTCAGATACGCAGTATTTT. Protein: CASSLTSGSSDTQYF.

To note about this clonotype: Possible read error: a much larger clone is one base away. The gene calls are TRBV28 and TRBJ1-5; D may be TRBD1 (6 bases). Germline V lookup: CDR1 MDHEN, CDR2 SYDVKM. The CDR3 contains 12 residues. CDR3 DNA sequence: TGTGCCAGTAGGGGGGCCAATCAGGCCCAGCATTTT. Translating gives CASRGANQAQHF. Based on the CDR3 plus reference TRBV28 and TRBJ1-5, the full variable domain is DVKVTQSSRYLVKRTGEKVFLECVQDMDHENMFWYRQDPGLGLRLIYFSYDVKMKEKGDIPEGYSVSREKKERFSLILESASTNQTSMYLCASRGANQAQHFGDGTRLSIL.

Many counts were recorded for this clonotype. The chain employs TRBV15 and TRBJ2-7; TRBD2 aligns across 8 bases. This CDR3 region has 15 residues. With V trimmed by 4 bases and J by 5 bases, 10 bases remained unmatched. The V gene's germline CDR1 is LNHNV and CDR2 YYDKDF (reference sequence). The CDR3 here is CATSNAQRELNEQYF. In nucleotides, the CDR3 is TGTGCCACCAGCAATGCACAGCGGGAGTTAAACGAGCAGTACTTC. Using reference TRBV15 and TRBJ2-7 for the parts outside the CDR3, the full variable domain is DAMVIQNPRYQVTQFGKPVTLSCSQTLNHNVMYWYQQKSSQAPKLLFHYYDKDFNNEADTPDNFQSRRPNTSFCFLDIRSPGLGDTAMYLCATSNAQRELNEQYFGPGTRLTVT.

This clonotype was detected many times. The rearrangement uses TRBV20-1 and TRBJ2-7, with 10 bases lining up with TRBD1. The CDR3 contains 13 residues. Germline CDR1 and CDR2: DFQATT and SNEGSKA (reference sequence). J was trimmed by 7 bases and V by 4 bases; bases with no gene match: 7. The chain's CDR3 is CSATRQGAGEQYF. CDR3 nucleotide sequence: TGCAGTGCTACCCGACAGGGGGCGGGGGAGCAGTACTTC.

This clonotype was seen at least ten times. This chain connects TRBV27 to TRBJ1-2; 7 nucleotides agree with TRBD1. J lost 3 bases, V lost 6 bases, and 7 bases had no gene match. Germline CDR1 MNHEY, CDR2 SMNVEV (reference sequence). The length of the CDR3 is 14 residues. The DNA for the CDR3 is TGTGCCAGCAGCCCACTGGGGACAGACTATGGCTACACCTTC. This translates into CASSPLGTDYGYTF.

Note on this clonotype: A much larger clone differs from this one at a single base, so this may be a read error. The DNA of the CDR3 is TGCGGCGTTGACGCGAAGAAACACGGGGAGCTGTTTTTT. It yields the protein CGVDAKKHGELFF. The gene calls are TRBV29-1 and TRBJ2-2; no firm D call. Germline V gene sequence: CDR1 SQVTM, CDR2 ANQGSEA. This CDR3 contains 13 residues.

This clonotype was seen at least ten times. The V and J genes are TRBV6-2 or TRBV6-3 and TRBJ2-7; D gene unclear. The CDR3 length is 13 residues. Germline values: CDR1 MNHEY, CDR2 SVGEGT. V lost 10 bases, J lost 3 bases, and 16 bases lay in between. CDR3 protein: CATTLISGYEQYF. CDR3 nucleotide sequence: TGTGCCACCACCCTGATCTCCGGCTACGAGCAGTACTTC.

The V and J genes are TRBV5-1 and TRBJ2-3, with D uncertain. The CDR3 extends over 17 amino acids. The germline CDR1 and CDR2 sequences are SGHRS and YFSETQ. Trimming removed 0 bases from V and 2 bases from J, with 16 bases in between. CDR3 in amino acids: CASSLEPVGKFTDTQYF. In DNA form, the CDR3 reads TGCGCCAGCAGCTTGGAACCCGTGGGAAAATTCACAGATACGCAGTATTTT.